The present entry profiles one T cell receptor (beta chain) with its context. From germline, CDR1 is MDHEN and CDR2 SYDVKM. V dropped 6 bases and J dropped 12 bases, with 15 bases sitting between them. The CDR3 sequence is 11 residues long. The sample originates from a study of blood T cells in healthy people across ages. A sample-barcoded 5' primer and a J-beta primer mix were used in a second PCR of about 7 to 11 cycles. From the 5' RACE reads, TCRdb called clonotypes with MiXCR, one entry per CDR3 protein. The table has about 500,000 distinct CDR3 sequences, around 24% seen once; the top ten hold less than 9%. These same data were also listed under a study on T cells of mothers and their children.

The chain joins TRBV28 to TRBJ2-7, with a tentative D call TRBD1 (7 bases). Sequencing input: blood. The clonotype was recovered from a boy aged 5-17 years in good health. For the CDR3, the DNA is TGTGCCAGCAGCCTAGGACAGGAGGGGTACTTC. This encodes CASSLGQEGYF.